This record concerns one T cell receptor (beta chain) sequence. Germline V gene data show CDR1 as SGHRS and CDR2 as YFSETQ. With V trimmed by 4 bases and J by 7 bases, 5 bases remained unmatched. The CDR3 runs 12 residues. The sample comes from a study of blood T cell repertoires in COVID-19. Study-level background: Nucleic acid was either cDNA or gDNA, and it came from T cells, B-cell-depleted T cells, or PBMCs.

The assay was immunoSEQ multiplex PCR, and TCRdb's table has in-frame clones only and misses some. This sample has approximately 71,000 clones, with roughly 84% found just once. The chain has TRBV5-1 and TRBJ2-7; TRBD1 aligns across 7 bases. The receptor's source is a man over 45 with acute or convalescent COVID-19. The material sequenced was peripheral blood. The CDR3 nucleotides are TGCGCCAGCAGCCTTACAGGGGAAGAGCAGTACTTC. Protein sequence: CASSLTGEEQYF.